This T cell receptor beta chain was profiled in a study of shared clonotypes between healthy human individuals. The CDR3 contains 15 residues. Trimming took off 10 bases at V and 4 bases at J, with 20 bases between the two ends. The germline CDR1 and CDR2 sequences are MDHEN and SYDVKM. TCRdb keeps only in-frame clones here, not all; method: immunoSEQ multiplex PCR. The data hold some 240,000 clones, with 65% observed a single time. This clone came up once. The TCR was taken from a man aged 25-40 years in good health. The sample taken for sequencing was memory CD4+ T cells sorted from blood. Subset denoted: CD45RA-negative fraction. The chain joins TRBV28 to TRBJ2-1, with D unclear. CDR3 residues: CATARDLGNYNEQFF. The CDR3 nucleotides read TGTGCCACCGCACGAGACCTAGGAAATTACAATGAGCAGTTCTTC.